Following are 4 T cell receptor beta chains from one sample sequenced in a study of cytomegalovirus exposure and HLA in healthy donors (dated by TCRdb to 2017 to 2019). Libraries were built with the immunoSEQ multiplex PCR assay. For the multiplex PCR, a mixture combining 60 forward primers for TCR Vbeta segments and 13 reverse primers for TCR Jbeta segments was used. TCRdb retrieved this table from immuneACCESS and kept in-frame rearrangements only. Not all clones are present; in checked studies, unresolved V genes account for under half, and no reason is known for the remainder. In all, the sample holds more than 85,000 clones, and roughly 15% of those were seen once. The ten largest account for around 0.86% of the sample. The material sequenced was PBMCs. These receptors were obtained from a female donor in good health and CMV-seronegative.

This clone was seen a few times. The chain joins TRBV7-9 to TRBJ2-5, with D possibly matching TRBD2 (6 bases). The V end lost 4 bases, the J end lost 5 bases, and 17 bases lay between the germline ends. This CDR3 has 15 residues. Germline V gene lookup returns CDR1 SEHNR and CDR2 FQNEAQ (reference sequence). CDR3 residues: CASSWNYGSTETQYF. The CDR3 DNA sequence: TGTGCCAGCAGCTGGAACTACGGGAGCACTGAGACCCAGTACTTC.

The table lists this clone with a few counts. V is TRBV19 and J is TRBJ1-1; tentatively, D is TRBD1 (6 bases). This CDR3 is built from 14 residues. Trimming stripped 6 bases from V and 8 bases from J, with 19 bases between. CDR1 LNHDA and CDR2 SQIVND come from the germline V gene (reference sequence). The CDR3 protein is CASRRPGGGAEAFF. In nucleotides, the CDR3 is TGTGCCAGTAGGCGCCCGGGTGGGGGCGCAGAAGCTTTCTTT.

The chain has TRBV5-4 and TRBJ2-3; 7 bases map to TRBD2. CDR1 and CDR2 from the germline V gene are SGHNT and YYREEE (reference sequence). The CDR3 contains 16 residues. J gave up 0 bases and V 4 bases, and 8 bases lay outside the gene matches. This chain's CDR3 is CASSPAAGDSTDTQYF. CDR3 nucleotide sequence: TGTGCCAGCAGCCCGGCGGCGGGGGACAGCACAGATACGCAGTATTTT.

This chain links TRBV27 with TRBJ2-1; TRBD1 might be the D (6 bases). Germline assignment: CDR1 MNHEY and CDR2 SMNVEV (reference sequence). CDR3 length equals 17 residues. V lost 2 bases to trimming and J lost 0 bases, with 14 bases between them. The CDR3 DNA reads as TGTGCCAGCAGTTTAGGGGCCAGGGGCTCCTCCTACAATGAGCAGTTCTTC. Its protein product is CASSLGARGSSYNEQFF.